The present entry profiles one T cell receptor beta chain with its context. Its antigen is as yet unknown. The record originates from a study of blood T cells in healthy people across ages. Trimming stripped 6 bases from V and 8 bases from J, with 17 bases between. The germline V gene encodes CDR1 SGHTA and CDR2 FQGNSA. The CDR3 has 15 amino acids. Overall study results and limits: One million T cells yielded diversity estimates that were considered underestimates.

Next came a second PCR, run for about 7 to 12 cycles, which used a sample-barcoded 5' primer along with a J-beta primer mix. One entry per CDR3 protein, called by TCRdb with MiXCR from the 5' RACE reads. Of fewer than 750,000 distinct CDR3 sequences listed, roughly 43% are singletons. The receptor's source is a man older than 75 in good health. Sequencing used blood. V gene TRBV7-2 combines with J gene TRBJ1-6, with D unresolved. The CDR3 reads CASRLWVGRDSPLHF. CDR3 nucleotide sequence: TGTGCCAGCAGGCTTTGGGTGGGGAGGGATTCACCCCTCCACTTT.